The 22 T cell receptor beta chains below were found in one sample sequenced in a study of T cell responses to AZD1222 COVID-19 vaccine. The data were produced by immunoSEQ multiplex PCR, yet TCRdb's version contains in-frame clones alone and is incomplete. The sample includes about 140,000 clones, about 86% of them seen just once. Material: peripheral blood, obtained 28 days after the second AZD1222 dose. The source is an adult who received the AZD1222 COVID-19 vaccine.

This clone is a singleton in its sample. The chain employs TRBV5-6 and TRBJ2-2, with D possibly being TRBD2 (7 bases). The V and J ends lost 3 bases and 6 bases respectively, with 12 bases between them. The germline CDR1 and CDR2 sequences are SGHDT and YYEEEE. The CDR3 extends over 14 amino acids. The CDR3 nucleotides read TGTGCCAGCAGCTATGCGGGGGCGGCCGGGGAGCTGTTTTTT. Encoded protein: CASSYAGAAGELFF.

V gene TRBV10-3 combines with J gene TRBJ1-1, with D unresolved. Between the trimmed V and J ends, which lost 0 bases and 2 bases, there was a span of 7 bases. Per the germline V gene, CDR1 is ENHRY and CDR2 is SYGVKD. The CDR3 contains 14 residues. The CDR3 DNA is TGTGCCATCAGTGAGTCGCGGGGAAACACTGAAGCTTTCTTT. It codes for CAISESRGNTEAFF.

The rearrangement uses TRBV19 and TRBJ1-3, with D hard to call. The CDR3 is made up of 15 amino acids. V gave up 7 bases and J gave up 4 bases, with 17 bases separating them. Germline V lookup: CDR1 LNHDA, CDR2 SQIVND (reference sequence). The CDR3: CASTPLDINGNTIYF. The CDR3 DNA reads TGTGCCAGTACCCCCCTTGACATAAACGGAAACACCATATATTTT. The complete variable domain, with remaining parts taken from reference TRBV19 and TRBJ1-3, reads DGGITQSPKYLFRKEGQNVTLSCEQNLNHDAMYWYRQDPGQGLRLIYYSQIVNDFQKGDIAEGYSVSREKKESFPLTVTSAQKNPTAFYLCASTPLDINGNTIYFGEGSWLTVV.

This clone was seen once. This chain connects TRBV6-5 to TRBJ2-7, with D possibly matching TRBD2 (6 bases). V was clipped by 5 bases and J by 0 bases, with 11 bases between them. CDR1 and CDR2 (germline): MNHEY, SVGAGI. The CDR3 runs to 14 residues. The CDR3, as DNA: TGTGCCAGCAGTCGGGACTGGAGCTCCTACGAGCAGTACTTC. Its translation: CASSRDWSSYEQYF.

The chain has TRBV6-5 and TRBJ1-5; the D is unclear. CDR1 is MNHEY, CDR2 SVGAGI, per germline. The ends were cut back, 8 bases at V and 2 bases at J, with 16 bases in the middle. The CDR3 is made up of 15 amino acids. The CDR3 DNA is TGTGCCAGCGGCGACCTAGGATTTGGCAATCAGCCCCAGCATTTT. Protein: CASGDLGFGNQPQHF.

The V gene is TRBV5-8, the J gene TRBJ1-6; the D is unclear. This CDR3 spans 13 amino acids. Trimming left V 4 bases short and J 9 bases short, with 11 bases between. The germline V gene has CDR1 SGHTS and CDR2 YDEGEE. This chain's CDR3 is CASSLGSSSPLHF. CDR3 sequence (DNA): TGTGCCAGCAGCCTAGGGTCAAGTTCACCCCTCCACTTT.

V and J are TRBV27 and TRBJ1-2; TRBD1 matches 8 bases. Germline-derived CDR1 and CDR2 are MNHEY and SMNVEV (reference sequence). J was trimmed by 0 bases and V by 6 bases; bases with no gene match: 6. The CDR3 sequence is 15 residues long. The CDR3 protein is CASSYSGQANYGYTF. The CDR3 DNA is TGTGCCAGCAGCTACTCGGGACAGGCTAACTATGGCTACACCTTC.

The chain recombines TRBV30 with TRBJ2-3, with D unresolved. The CDR3 spans 13 residues. Trimming cost V 0 bases and J 10 bases, with 14 bases left between them. From germline, CDR1 is GTSNPN and CDR2 SVGIG (reference sequence). The CDR3 nucleotides are TGTGCCTGGAGTGTACAAGGGATCAGCTCGCAGTATTTT. Protein sequence: CAWSVQGISSQYF.

A single count supports this clone. CDR3 loop: CASSLHGTSPSGANVLTF. The DNA for the CDR3 is TGTGCCAGCAGCTTGCACGGGACCTCGCCTTCTGGGGCCAACGTCCTGACTTTC. The rearrangement uses TRBV5-4 and TRBJ2-6, with D possibly being TRBD1 or TRBD2 (5 bases each). This CDR3 is 18 amino acids long. CDR1 SGHNT and CDR2 YYREEE come from the germline V gene (reference sequence). With 1 base removed from V and 1 base from J, the gap between germline ends came to 15 bases.

The chain recombines TRBV27 with TRBJ1-3; maybe TRBD1 (5 bases). The CDR3 extends over 14 amino acids. Germline CDR1 is MNHEY and CDR2 is SMNVEV (reference sequence). V was trimmed by 3 bases and J by 4 bases, leaving 10 bases between them. This chain's CDR3 is CASSLAGYGNTIYF. The CDR3 DNA sequence: TGTGCCAGCAGTTTGGCAGGGTACGGAAACACCATATATTTT.

The chain joins TRBV5-4 to TRBJ1-1; TRBD1 is a possible D gene (5 bases). The V gene lost 5 bases and the J gene lost 0 bases, with 8 bases spanning the gap. Germline V gene data show CDR1 as SGHNT and CDR2 as YYREEE (reference sequence). The CDR3 contains 13 residues. The DNA for the CDR3 is TGTGCCAGCAGTGAACAGGTGAACACTGAAGCTTTCTTT. Translated: CASSEQVNTEAFF.

The chain carries TRBV5-1 and TRBJ1-1, with D perhaps TRBD1 (6 bases). This CDR3 spans 15 amino acids. Germline lookup yields CDR1 SGHRS and CDR2 YFSETQ. V lost 0 bases and J 0 bases, leaving 9 bases between the germline ends. For the CDR3, the DNA is TGCGCCAGCAGCTTGGCAGGGGTCATGAACACTGAAGCTTTCTTT. Its protein is CASSLAGVMNTEAFF.

The genes are TRBV10-3 and TRBJ1-5, with D uncertain. The germline V gene has CDR1 ENHRY and CDR2 SYGVKD. The CDR3 has 17 amino acids. V lost 0 bases, J lost 0 bases, and 12 bases lay in between. The CDR3 DNA sequence: TGTGCCATCAGTGAGTCCATAGCAGAGTATAGCAATCAGCCCCAGCATTTT. This translates into CAISESIAEYSNQPQHF.

The J gene is TRBJ2-7, the V gene TRBV7-9, with 7 bases lining up with TRBD2. With V trimmed by 4 bases and J by 6 bases, 9 bases remained unmatched. Germline assignment: CDR1 SEHNR and CDR2 FQNEAQ (reference sequence). CDR3 length: 14 amino acids. CDR3 bases: TGTGCCAGCAGCTCCTCGGAGGGAGGGAGCGAGCAGTACTTC. It yields the protein CASSSSEGGSEQYF.

The rearrangement uses TRBV5-1 and TRBJ2-2, with D possibly TRBD2 on 6 matching bases. The length of the CDR3 is 14 residues. CDR1 is SGHRS, CDR2 YFSETQ, per germline. V was pared by 1 base and J by 2 bases, with 6 bases between. The CDR3, as DNA: TGCGCCAGCAGCTTGACTAGCAACACCGGGGAGCTGTTTTTT. Protein: CASSLTSNTGELFF.

The chain has TRBV30 and TRBJ2-2; possible D gene TRBD2, 6 bases. The CDR3 sequence is 15 residues long. In germline, CDR1 is GTSNPN, CDR2 SVGIG (reference sequence). V lost 1 base and J 6 bases, leaving 15 bases between the germline ends. The CDR3 reads CAWSDPGRGSGELFF. CDR3 bases: TGTGCCTGGAGTGATCCGGGCCGGGGGTCCGGGGAGCTGTTTTTT.

As regards this clone: At one boundary the junction diverges from the germline segment, which might be a read error. The CDR3 region is CASSLGQLNWF. The DNA for the CDR3 is TGTGCCAGCAGTTTGGGACAGCTGAATTGGTTC. The chain carries TRBV6-6 and TRBJ2-7; TRBD1 matches 7 bases. Germline V gene data show CDR1 as MNHNY and CDR2 as SVGAGI (reference sequence). This CDR3 region has 11 residues.

The chain employs TRBV18 and TRBJ1-2, with D maybe TRBD1 (6 bases). The CDR3 loop spans 15 amino acids. CDR1 KGHSH and CDR2 LQKENI come from the germline V gene. The V end lost 4 bases, the J end lost 4 bases, and 16 bases lay between the germline ends. Here the CDR3 reads CASSLGTPPGYGYTF. Written as DNA, the CDR3 is TGTGCCAGCTCACTCGGGACACCTCCGGGCTATGGCTACACCTTC.

The chain has TRBV10-1 and TRBJ1-1; D not certain. Germline V CDR1 and CDR2: WNHNN, SYGVQD (reference sequence). Between the trimmed V and J ends, which lost 3 bases and 1 base, there was a span of 6 bases. This CDR3 has 13 residues. The CDR3 region is CASSEQQNTEAFF. The DNA of the CDR3 is TGCGCCAGCAGTGAACAGCAGAACACTGAAGCTTTCTTT.

The chain combines TRBV5-8 with TRBJ2-3, with a possible D match to TRBD1 (6 bases). The CDR3 totals 15 residues. V was trimmed by 5 bases and J by 1 base, leaving 14 bases between them. The germline CDR1 and CDR2 sequences are SGHTS and YDEGEE. CDR3 bases: TGTGCCAGCAGATACCTACAGGGACGCACAGATACGCAGTATTTT. Translating gives CASRYLQGRTDTQYF.

CDR3 protein: CAWSVGHNSNQPQHF. As DNA, the CDR3 is TGTGCCTGGAGTGTTGGACACAATAGCAATCAGCCCCAGCATTTT. The chain has TRBV30 and TRBJ1-5; a possible D gene is TRBD1 (5 bases). The CDR3 extends over 15 amino acids. Germline loops: CDR1 GTSNPN, CDR2 SVGIG (reference sequence). V lost 0 bases, J lost 0 bases, and 9 bases lay in between.

The genes are TRBV6-5 and TRBJ1-2; D perhaps matches TRBD1 (6 bases). Germline CDR1 reads MNHEY; CDR2 reads SVGAGI. There are 14 residues in the CDR3. V lost 6 bases, J lost 1 base, and 12 bases lay in between. CDR3 loop: CASRYRVINYGYTF. CDR3 nucleotide sequence: TGTGCCAGCAGATACAGGGTTATTAACTATGGCTACACCTTC.